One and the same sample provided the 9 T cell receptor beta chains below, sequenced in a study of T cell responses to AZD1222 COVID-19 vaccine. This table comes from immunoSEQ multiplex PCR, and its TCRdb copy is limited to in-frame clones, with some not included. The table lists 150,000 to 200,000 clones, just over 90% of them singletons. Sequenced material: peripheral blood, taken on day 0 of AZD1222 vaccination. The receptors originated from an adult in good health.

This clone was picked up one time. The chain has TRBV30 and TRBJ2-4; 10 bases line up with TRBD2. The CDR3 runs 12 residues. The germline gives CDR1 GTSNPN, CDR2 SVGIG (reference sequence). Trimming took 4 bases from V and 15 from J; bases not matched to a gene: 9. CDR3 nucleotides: TGTGCCTGGAAGATAGCGGGAGGATTCGTGTACTTC. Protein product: CAWKIAGGFVYF.

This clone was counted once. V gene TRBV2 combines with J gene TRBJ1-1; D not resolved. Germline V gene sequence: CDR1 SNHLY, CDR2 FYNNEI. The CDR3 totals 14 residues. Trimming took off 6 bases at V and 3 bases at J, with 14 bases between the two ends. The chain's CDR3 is CASRSGKRDTEAFF. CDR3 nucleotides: TGTGCCAGCAGGTCCGGGAAGAGGGACACTGAAGCTTTCTTT. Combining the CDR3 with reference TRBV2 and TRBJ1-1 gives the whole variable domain EPEVTQTPSHQVTQMGQEVILRCVPISNHLYFYWYRQILGQKVEFLVSFYNNEISEKSEIFDDQFSVERPDGSNFTLKIRSTKLEDSAMYFCASRSGKRDTEAFFGQGTRLTVV.

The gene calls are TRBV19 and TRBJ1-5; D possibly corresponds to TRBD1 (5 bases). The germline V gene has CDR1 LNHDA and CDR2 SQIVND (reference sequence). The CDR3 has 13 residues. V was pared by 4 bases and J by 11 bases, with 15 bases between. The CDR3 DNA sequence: TGTGCCAGTAGTACCATTCCCGGGACTACCCAGCATTTT. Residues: CASSTIPGTTQHF.

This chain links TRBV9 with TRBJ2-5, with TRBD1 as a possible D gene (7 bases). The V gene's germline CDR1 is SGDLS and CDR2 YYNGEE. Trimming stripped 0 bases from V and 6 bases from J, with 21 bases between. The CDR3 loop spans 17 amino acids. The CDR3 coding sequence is TGTGCCAGCAGCGTAGCTAGTGTGGGCCAGGGGGGACAGACCCAGTACTTC. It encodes CASSVASVGQGGQTQYF. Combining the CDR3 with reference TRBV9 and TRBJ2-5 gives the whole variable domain DSGVTQTPKHLITATGQRVTLRCSPRSGDLSVYWYQQSLDQGLQFLIQYYNGEERAKGNILERFSAQQFPDLHSELNLSSLELGDSALYFCASSVASVGQGGQTQYFGPGTRLLVL.

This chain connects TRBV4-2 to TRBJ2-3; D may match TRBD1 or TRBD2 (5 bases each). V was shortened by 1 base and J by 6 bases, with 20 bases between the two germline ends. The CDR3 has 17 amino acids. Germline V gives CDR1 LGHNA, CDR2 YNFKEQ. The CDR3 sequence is CASSQGRDGSVSDTQYF. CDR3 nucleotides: TGTGCCAGCAGCCAAGGTAGGGACGGAAGCGTGTCGGATACGCAGTATTTT.

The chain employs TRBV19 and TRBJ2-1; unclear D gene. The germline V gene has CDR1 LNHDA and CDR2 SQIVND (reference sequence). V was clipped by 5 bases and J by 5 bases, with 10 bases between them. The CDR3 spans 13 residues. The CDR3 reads CASSPGLHNEQFF. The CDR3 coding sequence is TGTGCCAGTAGTCCGGGCCTCCACAATGAGCAGTTCTTC.

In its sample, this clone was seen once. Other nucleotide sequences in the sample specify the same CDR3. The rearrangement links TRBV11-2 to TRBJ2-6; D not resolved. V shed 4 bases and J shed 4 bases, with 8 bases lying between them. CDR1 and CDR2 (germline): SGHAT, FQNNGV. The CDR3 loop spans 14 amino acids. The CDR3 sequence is CASSSGSGANVLTF. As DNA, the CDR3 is TGTGCCAGCAGCTCCGGCTCCGGGGCCAACGTCCTGACTTTC.

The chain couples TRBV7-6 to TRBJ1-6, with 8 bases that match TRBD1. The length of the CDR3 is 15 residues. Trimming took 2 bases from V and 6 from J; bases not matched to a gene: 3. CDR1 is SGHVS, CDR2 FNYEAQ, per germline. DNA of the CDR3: TGTGCCAGCAGCTTAATGACAGGGGCTAATTCACCCCTCCACTTT. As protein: CASSLMTGANSPLHF.

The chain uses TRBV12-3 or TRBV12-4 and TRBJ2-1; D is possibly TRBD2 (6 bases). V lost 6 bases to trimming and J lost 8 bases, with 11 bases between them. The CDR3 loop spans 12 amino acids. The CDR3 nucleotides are TGTGCCAGCAGCCCCGGGACTTATGAGCAGTTCTTC. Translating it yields CASSPGTYEQFF.